These 14 T cell receptor beta chains were all obtained from the same sample, sequenced in a study of T cell repertoires in cytomegalovirus infection. TCRdb re-called the reads with MiXCR, one entry per CDR3 protein. The sample carries about 140,000 distinct CDR3 sequences, roughly 6.5% recorded once. Sequencing was carried out using PBMCs. The receptors shown here come from a human donor in good health (CMV status not recorded). Some clones in this sample may be carry-over from other donors' samples.

This clonotype was recorded many times. V is TRBV6-2 or TRBV6-3 and J is TRBJ1-2; TRBD1 agrees at 7 bases. V lost 2 bases, J lost 7 bases, and 4 bases stayed unmatched. The CDR3 totals 13 residues. Per the germline V gene, CDR1 is MNHEY and CDR2 is SVGEGT. The CDR3 sequence: CASSYTDRVGYTF. CDR3 coding DNA: TGTGCCAGCAGTTACACCGACAGGGTTGGCTACACCTTC.

This chain uses TRBV29-1 with TRBJ2-7; TRBD1 matches at 7 bases. The germline CDR1 and CDR2 sequences are SQVTM and ANQGSEA. The CDR3 has 14 amino acids. Trimming removed 6 bases from V and 3 bases from J; junction bases left unmatched: 11. As DNA, the CDR3 is TGCAGCGTGGAGACAGGGCCTCTCGGCTACGAGCAGTACTTC. Protein: CSVETGPLGYEQYF.

V usage is TRBV20-1 and J usage is TRBJ1-2, with 8 bases aligning to TRBD1. The junction had 7 bases not matched to a gene; V was cut back by 5 bases and J by 8 bases. Germline V lookup: CDR1 DFQATT, CDR2 SNEGSKA (reference sequence). CDR3 size: 12 residues. CDR3 nucleotides: TGCAGTGCTCTTGCAGGGGGCCGGGGCTACACCTTC. The encoded protein is CSALAGGRGYTF.

This clonotype was counted at least ten times. The V and J genes are TRBV19 and TRBJ2-5; D not resolved. Deletions cut 6 bases from V and 3 bases from J, with 5 bases between. Per the germline V gene, CDR1 is LNHDA and CDR2 is SQIVND (reference sequence). This CDR3 region has 11 residues. This chain's CDR3 is CASSAKETQYF. For the CDR3, the DNA is TGTGCCAGTAGCGCCAAAGAGACCCAGTACTTC. Full variable domain (outside the CDR3, taken from reference TRBV19 and TRBJ2-5): DGGITQSPKYLFRKEGQNVTLSCEQNLNHDAMYWYRQDPGQGLRLIYYSQIVNDFQKGDIAEGYSVSREKKESFPLTVTSAQKNPTAFYLCASSAKETQYFGPGTRLLVL.

This clonotype was seen ten or more times. The chain recombines TRBV20-1 with TRBJ1-1; a possible D gene is TRBD1 (5 bases). This CDR3 contains 16 residues. Germline V gene data show CDR1 as DFQATT and CDR2 as SNEGSKA (reference sequence). V was pared by 2 bases and J by 2 bases, with 18 bases between. The CDR3, as DNA: TGCAGTGCTAGACCATTTCTCCGGGACCAAAACACTGAAGCTTTCTTT. It encodes CSARPFLRDQNTEAFF.

This clonotype has more than one count but fewer than ten. V is TRBV5-5 and J is TRBJ1-5; no clear D gene. Germline assignment: CDR1 SGHKS and CDR2 YYEKEE (reference sequence). Between the trimmed V and J ends, which lost 2 bases and 3 bases, there was a span of 15 bases. The CDR3 extends over 16 amino acids. In nucleotides, the CDR3 is TGTGCCAGCAGCTTACGAAGGGATGGGATCAATCAGCCCCAGCATTTT. Residues: CASSLRRDGINQPQHF.

This clonotype turned up a few times. The chain combines TRBV5-5 with TRBJ1-5; TRBD1 might be the D (6 bases). The CDR3 totals 13 residues. V dropped 4 bases and J dropped 6 bases, with 11 bases sitting between them. CDR1 is SGHKS, CDR2 YYEKEE, per germline (reference sequence). CDR3 residues: CASSNRVGQPQHF. The CDR3 DNA reads TGTGCCAGCAGCAACAGGGTTGGTCAGCCCCAGCATTTT.

The chain has TRBV12-5 and TRBJ2-2; a weak D match, TRBD1 (5 bases). The ends were cut back, 7 bases at V and 1 base at J, with 13 bases in the middle. Per germline, CDR1 LGHNT and CDR2 FRNRAP. The CDR3 length is 15 residues. The CDR3 reads CASAPGMGNTGELFF. Written as DNA, the CDR3 is TGTGCTAGTGCCCCAGGGATGGGGAACACCGGGGAGCTGTTTTTT.

This clonotype was picked up many times. V usage is TRBV24-1 and J usage is TRBJ2-1, with D uncertain. V was cut by 4 bases and J by 0 bases, with 3 bases left in between. Germline-derived CDR1 and CDR2 are KGHDR and SFDVKD. The CDR3 is 13 amino acids. The DNA of the CDR3 is TGTGCCACCAGTGAGGGCTCCTACAATGAGCAGTTCTTC. Translated: CATSEGSYNEQFF.

This clonotype showed up many times. V and J are TRBV7-8 and TRBJ2-7; no clear D. V lost 5 bases to trimming and J lost 8 bases, with 13 bases between them. The germline V gene has CDR1 SGHVS and CDR2 FQNEAQ. The CDR3 sequence is 12 residues long. The CDR3 here is CASSPRAGQQYF. CDR3 DNA: TGTGCCAGCAGCCCTCGGGCAGGACAGCAGTACTTC.

As for this clonotype: The missing conserved phenylalanine or tryptophan at the end of this CDR3 makes a read error likely. No DNA is shown, since the ends of the CDR3 on it are uncertain; the CDR3 is the one TCRdb lists. V is TRBV28 and J is TRBJ1-2; TRBD1, the D gene given by the table, was not confirmed from the DNA. The CDR3 spans 11 amino acids, including both terminal residues. CDR1 and CDR2 from the germline V gene are MDHEN and SYDVKM. The CDR3 spells CASSSPQGARL.

Remarks on this clonotype: The junction shows a germline mismatch at one end, possibly a read error. This chain links TRBV11-2 with TRBJ2-5; D not certain. Germline-derived CDR1 and CDR2 are SGHAT and FQNNGV. This CDR3 is 16 amino acids long. CDR3 residues: CASSLQTGPPGETQNF. The CDR3 nucleotides read TGTGCCAGCAGCTTGCAAACTGGACCTCCCGGAGAGACCCAGAACTTC.

This clonotype was observed many times. The chain uses TRBV18 and TRBJ1-5; no clear D gene. The germline V gene encodes CDR1 KGHSH and CDR2 LQKENI. V was clipped by 2 bases and J by 5 bases, with 10 bases between them. There are 14 residues in the CDR3. CDR3 in DNA: TGTGCCAGCTCACCAATAACGTCGGATCAGCCCCAGCATTTT. This sequence encodes CASSPITSDQPQHF.

This clonotype was observed at least ten times. V is TRBV6-1 and J is TRBJ1-1; weak D call: TRBD1 (6 bases). CDR1 is MNHNS, CDR2 SASEGT, per germline. Deletions cut 5 bases from V and 2 bases from J, with 12 bases between. The length of the CDR3 is 14 residues. CDR3 DNA: TGTGCCAGCAGTCCCCCGGACAGAAACACTGAAGCTTTCTTT. This encodes CASSPPDRNTEAFF.